A selection of T cell receptor beta chains follows, all from one sample in a study of blood T cell repertoires in COVID-19. Repertoires were generated with immunoSEQ multiplex PCR, while TCRdb's copy carries only in-frame clones and drops some. The top ten hold around 3.8% of the sample, which has 55,000 to 70,000 clones, under 85% seen once. Sample: peripheral blood. The origin of the receptors is a woman of 80 years or more with acute or convalescent COVID-19. Both conserved end residues are part of each CDR3. A D gene is named only where the DNA matches it firmly. Size values are once, few and many counts, or a class for expanded clones, and some rows have none.

v_call,clone_size,j_call,cdr3_length,d_call,cdr3_aa,cdr3_nt
TRBV7-2,-,TRBJ1-1,15,-,CASSLYRGANTEAFF,TGTGCCAGCAGCTTATATCGGGGGGCGAACACTGAAGCTTTCTTT
TRBV25-1,-,TRBJ2-2,15,-,CASSGAGKVTGELFF,TGTGCCAGCAGTGGCGCAGGGAAGGTGACCGGGGAGCTGTTTTTT
TRBV7-3,-,TRBJ2-6,18,-,CASSNLGGQSAGANVLTF,TGTGCCAGCAGTAACCTAGGGGGACAATCTGCTGGGGCCAACGTCCTGACTTTC
TRBV15,-,TRBJ2-1,18,TRBD2,CATSRGLAGGFSYNEQFF,TGTGCCACCAGCAGGGGACTAGCGGGTGGTTTCTCCTACAATGAGCAGTTCTTC
TRBV7-8,once,TRBJ1-5,18,TRBD1,CASSLFRTGYSSNQPQHF,TGTGCCAGCAGCTTATTCAGGACAGGGTATAGTAGCAATCAGCCCCAGCATTTT
TRBV5-5,once,TRBJ2-5,16,TRBD2,CASSLGSAGGQETQYF,TGTGCCAGCAGCTTGGGGTCAGCGGGAGGCCAAGAGACCCAGTACTTC
TRBV28,-,TRBJ2-1,15,TRBD2,CASRGGGRDYNEQFF,TGTGCCAGCAGGGGAGGCGGGAGGGATTACAATGAGCAGTTCTTC
TRBV11-2,-,TRBJ2-7,15,TRBD2,CASSLDGLAGAQKYF,TGTGCCAGCAGCTTAGATGGACTAGCGGGGGCCCAGAAGTACTTC
TRBV9,-,TRBJ1-4,15,TRBD1,CASSPPGGADEKLFF,TGTGCCAGCAGCCCTCCAGGGGGCGCGGATGAAAAACTGTTTTTT
TRBV28,once,TRBJ2-7,12,TRBD1,CASRQGPREQYF,TGTGCCAGCCGACAGGGACCCAGGGAGCAGTACTTC
TRBV3-1/TRBV3-2,-,TRBJ2-1,17,-,CASSPINGGSSYNEQFF,TGTGCCAGCAGCCCAATTAATGGCGGAAGTTCCTACAATGAGCAGTTCTTC
TRBV28,-,TRBJ1-2,15,-,CASIMDTGGNYGYTF,TGTGCCAGCATAATGGACACCGGGGGGAACTATGGCTACACCTTC
TRBV4-2,-,TRBJ2-7,18,TRBD2,CASSQDIGTSSYSYEQYF,TGTGCCAGCAGCCAAGATATCGGGACTAGCTCTTATTCCTACGAGCAGTACTTC
TRBV10-2,-,TRBJ1-6,14,-,CASSKQAWDSPLHF,TGCGCCAGCAGTAAACAGGCCTGGGATTCACCCCTCCACTTT
TRBV9,-,TRBJ1-6,15,-,CASSVNEANNSPLHF,TGTGCCAGCAGCGTAAACGAGGCTAATAATTCACCCCTCCACTTT
TRBV18,-,TRBJ1-5,14,TRBD1,CASSPGTVGQPQHF,TGTGCCAGCTCACCAGGGACAGTCGGTCAGCCCCAGCATTTT
TRBV19,-,TRBJ1-5,16,TRBD1,CASSMPGTETNQPQHF,TGTGCCAGTAGTATGCCCGGGACAGAAACCAATCAGCCCCAGCATTTT
TRBV7-7,-,TRBJ1-6,16,TRBD1,CASIIRGQYPNSPLHF,TGTGCTAGCATTATCAGGGGGCAATACCCTAATTCACCCCTCCACTTT
TRBV27,-,TRBJ2-5,15,TRBD1,CASSRDGQGRETQYF,TGTGCCAGCAGTCGAGATGGACAGGGGCGGGAGACCCAGTACTTC
TRBV18,-,TRBJ1-4,14,-,CASSPGGTNEKLFF,TGTGCCAGCTCACCCGGCGGTACTAATGAAAAACTGTTTTTT
TRBV7-3,once,TRBJ2-2,14,TRBD1,CASSGTGVTGELFF,TGTGCCAGCTCGGGGACAGGGGTGACCGGGGAGCTGTTTTTT
TRBV6-2/TRBV6-3,-,TRBJ1-2,13,-,CASSIDTLYGYTF,TGTGCCAGCAGTATCGACACCCTTTATGGCTACACCTTC
TRBV10-1,-,TRBJ2-3,14,-,CASSATGLLDTQYF,TGCGCCAGCAGCGCTACAGGGTTGTTGGATACGCAGTATTTT
TRBV14,-,TRBJ2-1,13,-,CASSQVRGGEQFF,TGTGCCAGCAGCCAAGTAAGGGGAGGTGAGCAGTTCTTC
TRBV18,-,TRBJ1-5,15,-,CASSPPGGINQPQHF,TGTGCCAGCTCACCACCGGGAGGAATTAATCAGCCCCAGCATTTT
TRBV19,-,TRBJ2-7,14,TRBD1,CASSMGQVSYEQYF,TGTGCCAGTAGTATGGGACAGGTATCCTACGAGCAGTACTTC